Listed below are T cell receptor beta chains from one sample, sequenced in a study of CD8 T cells in Susac syndrome. TCRdb analysed the immunoSEQ multiplex PCR reads with MiXCR anew, one entry per CDR3 protein. The table includes around 130,000 distinct CDR3 sequences, around 75% detected once. The sample consisted of CD8+ T cells from PBMCs. The receptor source for this set is a human donor with multiple sclerosis. Each CDR3 is given with its conserved first and last residue. Only part of the rows carry a size: once, few, many, or a class if the clone is expanded.

J gene: TRBJ2-3; CDR3 length: 15; V gene: TRBV10-3; clone size: -; CDR3 protein: CAISDSPTSTDTQYF
J gene: TRBJ2-1; CDR3 length: 16; V gene: TRBV2; clone size: -; CDR3 protein: CASSGQAGRSIGEQFF
J gene: TRBJ1-1; CDR3 length: 13; V gene: TRBV29-1; clone size: -; CDR3 protein: CSAPGTGRPEAFF
J gene: TRBJ2-2; CDR3 length: 16; V gene: TRBV28; clone size: -; CDR3 protein: CASSFTSGVNTGELFF
J gene: TRBJ1-2; CDR3 length: 15; V gene: TRBV7-6; clone size: -; CDR3 protein: CASSPSGRTNYGYTF
J gene: TRBJ2-2; CDR3 length: 16; V gene: TRBV5-6; clone size: -; CDR3 protein: CASSSRDREGTGELFF
J gene: TRBJ2-3; CDR3 length: 13; V gene: TRBV20-1; clone size: -; CDR3 protein: CSAGLAAHGTQYF
J gene: TRBJ2-2; CDR3 length: 13; V gene: TRBV19; clone size: -; CDR3 protein: CASSIDLIGELFF
J gene: TRBJ2-1; CDR3 length: 13; V gene: TRBV4-1; clone size: -; CDR3 protein: CASSQAGGPEQFF
J gene: TRBJ2-1; CDR3 length: 16; V gene: TRBV19; clone size: -; CDR3 protein: CASSFSTGGSPNEQFF
J gene: TRBJ1-4; CDR3 length: 13; V gene: TRBV12-3/TRBV12-4; clone size: -; CDR3 protein: CASSLFQGEKLFF
J gene: TRBJ2-5; CDR3 length: 14; V gene: TRBV28; clone size: -; CDR3 protein: CASSSGGTLETQYF
J gene: TRBJ2-1; CDR3 length: 11; V gene: TRBV5-6; clone size: once; CDR3 protein: CASSIGPEQFF
J gene: TRBJ1-6; CDR3 length: 16; V gene: TRBV12-3/TRBV12-4; clone size: -; CDR3 protein: CASSFLGASENSPLHF
J gene: TRBJ2-1; CDR3 length: 15; V gene: TRBV7-2; clone size: once; CDR3 protein: CASSFGTSGSREQFF
J gene: TRBJ1-1; CDR3 length: 17; V gene: TRBV2; clone size: -; CDR3 protein: CASSLSPGLLPFTEAFF
J gene: TRBJ2-1; CDR3 length: 17; V gene: TRBV12-3/TRBV12-4; clone size: -; CDR3 protein: CAIRQPGEAGGRNEQFF
J gene: TRBJ2-1; CDR3 length: 13; V gene: TRBV6-1; clone size: -; CDR3 protein: CASRGLGNNEQFF
J gene: TRBJ1-2; CDR3 length: 14; V gene: TRBV30; clone size: -; CDR3 protein: CAWINGGGIYGYTF
J gene: TRBJ1-3; CDR3 length: 19; V gene: TRBV7-2; clone size: -; CDR3 protein: CASSLPHPRQGNSGNTIYF
J gene: TRBJ2-5; CDR3 length: 16; V gene: TRBV3-1; clone size: -; CDR3 protein: CASMPTARKGWETQYF
J gene: TRBJ1-1; CDR3 length: 13; V gene: TRBV6-4; clone size: -; CDR3 protein: CASSEFNGAEAFF
J gene: TRBJ2-7; CDR3 length: 15; V gene: TRBV4-1; clone size: -; CDR3 protein: CASSQQAFSAYEQYF
J gene: TRBJ1-1; CDR3 length: 15; V gene: TRBV30; clone size: -; CDR3 protein: CAWSVVWDLGTEAFF
J gene: TRBJ2-1; CDR3 length: 14; V gene: TRBV4-2; clone size: -; CDR3 protein: CASSQGLAGAEQFF
J gene: TRBJ1-1; CDR3 length: 12; V gene: TRBV5-4; clone size: -; CDR3 protein: CASSSGTLEAFF